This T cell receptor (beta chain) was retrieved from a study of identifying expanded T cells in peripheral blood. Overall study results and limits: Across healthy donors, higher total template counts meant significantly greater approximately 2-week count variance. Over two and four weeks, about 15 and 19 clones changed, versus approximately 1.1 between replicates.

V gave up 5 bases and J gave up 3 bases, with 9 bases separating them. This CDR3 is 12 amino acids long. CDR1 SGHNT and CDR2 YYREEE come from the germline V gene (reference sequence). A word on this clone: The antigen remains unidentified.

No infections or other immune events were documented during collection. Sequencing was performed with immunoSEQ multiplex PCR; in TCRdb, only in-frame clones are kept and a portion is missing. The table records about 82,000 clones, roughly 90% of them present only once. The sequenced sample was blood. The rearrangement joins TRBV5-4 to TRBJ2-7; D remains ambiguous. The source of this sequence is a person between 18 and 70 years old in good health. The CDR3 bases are TGTGCCAGCAGAGGCGATATCTACGAGCAGTACTTC. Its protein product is CASRGDIYEQYF.